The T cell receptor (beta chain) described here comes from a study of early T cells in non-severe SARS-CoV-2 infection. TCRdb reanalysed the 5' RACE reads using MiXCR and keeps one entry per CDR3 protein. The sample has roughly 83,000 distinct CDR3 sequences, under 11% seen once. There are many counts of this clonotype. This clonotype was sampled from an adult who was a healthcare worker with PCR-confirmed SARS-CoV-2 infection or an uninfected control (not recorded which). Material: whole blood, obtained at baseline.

The CDR3 reads CASSPPDRAYNSPLHF. DNA of the CDR3: TGTGCCAGCAGTCCCCCTGACAGGGCTTATAATTCACCCCTCCACTTT. The V and J genes are TRBV28 and TRBJ1-6, with 7 bases aligning to TRBD1. Per the germline V gene, CDR1 is MDHEN and CDR2 is SYDVKM. Trimming took 5 bases from V and 4 from J; bases not matched to a gene: 8. The CDR3 runs to 16 residues. Complete variable domain (other parts from reference TRBV28 and TRBJ1-6): DVKVTQSSRYLVKRTGEKVFLECVQDMDHENMFWYRQDPGLGLRLIYFSYDVKMKEKGDIPEGYSVSREKKERFSLILESASTNQTSMYLCASSPPDRAYNSPLHFGNGTRLTVT.